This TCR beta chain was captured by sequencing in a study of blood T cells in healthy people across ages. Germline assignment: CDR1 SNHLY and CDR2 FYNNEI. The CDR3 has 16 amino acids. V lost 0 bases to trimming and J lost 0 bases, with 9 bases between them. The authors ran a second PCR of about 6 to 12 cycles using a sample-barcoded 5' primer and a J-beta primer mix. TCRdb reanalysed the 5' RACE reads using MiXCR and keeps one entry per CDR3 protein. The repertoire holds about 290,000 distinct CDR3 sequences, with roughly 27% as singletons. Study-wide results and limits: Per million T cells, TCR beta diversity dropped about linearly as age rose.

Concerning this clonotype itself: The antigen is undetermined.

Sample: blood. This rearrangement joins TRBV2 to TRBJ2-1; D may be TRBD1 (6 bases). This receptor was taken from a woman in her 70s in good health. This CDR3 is CASSEAGGSSYNEQFF. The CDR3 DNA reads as TGTGCCAGCAGTGAAGCTGGGGGCTCCTCCTACAATGAGCAGTTCTTC.